The 22 T cell receptor beta chains presented below share a single source sample, sequenced in a study of human T cells and chemical hapten exposure (dated by TCRdb to the early 2020s). This specimen's time point label, interpreted: patch test 2, 6 weeks after DPC sensitization. The sample's treatment or condition, from its label and the paper: therapeutic diphenylcyclopropenone sensitization with weekly scalp DPC. Library preparation was by RACE. The sequencing machine was a NextSeq 500. TCRdb itself trimmed the public reads at Q25 with fastp, ran MiXCR and retained productive beta chains. Identical CDR3 proteins give one entry, which carries the most common genes and DNA. The sample yields about 110,000 distinct CDR3 sequences; 9% to 9.5% were counted once. The top ten clonotypes cover 3.1% of the sample. Sequencing was performed on whole blood, taken in connection with sensitization to the hapten diphenylcyclopropenone (DPC). The receptors come from a woman in her thirties or forties with alopecia areata. Some clones in this sample may be carry-over from other donors' samples.

The V and J genes are TRBV29-1 and TRBJ2-2, with a tentative D call TRBD1 (6 bases). From germline, CDR1 is SQVTM and CDR2 ANQGSEA. V gave up 6 bases and J gave up 0 bases, with 17 bases separating them. The CDR3 has 16 residues. The CDR3 DNA sequence: TGCAGCGTAGCCGCCGGACAGACCTCGAACACCGGGGAGCTGTTTTTT. The encoded protein is CSVAAGQTSNTGELFF.

This clonotype was picked up many times. The rearrangement uses TRBV12-5 and TRBJ1-5; the D gene is possibly TRBD1 (5 bases). This CDR3 is 14 amino acids long. V dropped 2 bases and J dropped 7 bases, with 12 bases sitting between them. Germline V gives CDR1 LGHNT, CDR2 FRNRAP. The CDR3 DNA follows: TGTGCTAGTGGTTTGTGGGGGTCGTCGCAGCCCCAGCATTTT. Residues: CASGLWGSSQPQHF. Full variable domain (outside the CDR3, taken from reference TRBV12-5 and TRBJ1-5): DARVTQTPRHKVTEMGQEVTMRCQPILGHNTVFWYRQTMMQGLELLAYFRNRAPLDDSGMPKDRFSAEMPDATLATLKIQPSEPRDSAVYFCASGLWGSSQPQHFGDGTRLSIL.

The chain carries TRBV27 and TRBJ2-3; 7 positions match TRBD2. The CDR3 runs to 15 residues. V was clipped by 7 bases and J by 1 base; unmatched bases: 8. The V gene's germline CDR1 is MNHEY and CDR2 SMNVEV (reference sequence). The CDR3 bases are TGTGCCAGCACCCCAGGGAGCGGGGGCACAGATACGCAGTATTTT. Its translation: CASTPGSGGTDTQYF.

There are many counts of this clonotype. This CDR3 is CASRGPVYTGELFF. The CDR3 region has the DNA TGTGCCAGCAGGGGACCTGTCTACACCGGGGAGCTGTTTTTT. The chain combines TRBV12-3 or TRBV12-4 with TRBJ2-2; D tentatively reads TRBD1 or TRBD2 (5 bases each). Trimming pared 6 bases from V and 3 bases from J, leaving 11 bases between. The CDR3 extends over 14 amino acids.

The rearrangement links TRBV11-1 to TRBJ2-1; 12 nucleotides match TRBD2. From germline, CDR1 is SGHAT and CDR2 FQDESV (reference sequence). The CDR3 runs 16 residues. J was trimmed by 8 bases and V by 1 base; bases with no gene match: 6. The CDR3 nucleotides read TGTGCCAGCAGCTTAGGAGCTAGCGGGGGGGCCGATGAGCAGTTCTTC. Residues: CASSLGASGGADEQFF.

This clonotype was picked up many times. The rearrangement joins TRBV28 to TRBJ2-7; D not resolved. The CDR3 runs to 15 residues. V lost 2 bases and J 1 base, leaving 12 bases between the germline ends. Germline CDR1 reads MDHEN; CDR2 reads SYDVKM. The CDR3 DNA reads as TGTGCCAGCAGTTTAACGCGGAGAGAGTCCTACGAGCAGTACTTC. Its translation is CASSLTRRESYEQYF.

This clonotype occurred many times. The chain recombines TRBV7-4 with TRBJ1-5, with D maybe TRBD1 (5 bases). Germline CDR1 is SGHVT and CDR2 is SQSDAQ. This CDR3 is 13 amino acids long. CDR3 residues: CARGGSPNQPQHF. In nucleotides, the CDR3 is TGTGCTCGGGGGGGATCCCCCAATCAGCCCCAGCATTTT.

This clonotype has at least ten counts. J is TRBJ1-4 and V is TRBV5-1, with D unclear. The germline CDR1 and CDR2 sequences are SGHRS and YFSETQ. This CDR3 is built from 15 residues. V lost 0 bases and J lost 0, with 6 bases in between. CDR3 sequence reads: CASSLDSATNEKLFF. The CDR3 coding sequence is TGCGCCAGCAGCTTGGACAGCGCAACTAATGAAAAACTGTTTTTT.

V is TRBV6-6 and J is TRBJ2-5; perhaps TRBD1 as D (6 bases). The CDR3 is made up of 13 amino acids. Germline CDR1 MNHNY, CDR2 SVGAGI (reference sequence). V shed 5 bases and J shed 3 bases, with 10 bases lying between them. This CDR3 is CASSGQIKETQYF. In nucleotides, the CDR3 is TGTGCCAGCAGTGGACAGATAAAAGAGACCCAGTACTTC.

This clonotype was seen at least ten times. The V call is TRBV10-3, the J call TRBJ1-4, with unresolved D. CDR3 length equals 12 residues. V shed 6 bases and J shed 3 bases, with 5 bases lying between them. Per the germline V gene, CDR1 is ENHRY and CDR2 is SYGVKD. As DNA, the CDR3 is TGTGCCATCAGCTGGGCTAATGAAAAACTGTTTTTT. Translated, it gives CAISWANEKLFF.

Regarding this clonotype: This may be a read error, as it is one base from a much larger clone. This chain joins TRBV28 and TRBJ1-2; D not certain. From germline, CDR1 is MDHEN and CDR2 SYDVKM. The CDR3 sequence is 15 residues long. Trimming stripped 8 bases from V and 7 bases from J, with 23 bases between. The chain's CDR3 is CASAVSSAGSLGYTF. The CDR3 DNA follows: TGTGCCAGCGCAGTTTCTTCAGCGGGGTCCCTTGGCTACACCTTC.

The CDR3 loop reads CASSLRTGAGNTIYF. CDR3 sequence (DNA): TGTGCCAGCAGCCTTCGGACAGGGGCCGGAAACACCATATATTTT. V is TRBV14 and J is TRBJ1-3; 9 bases map to TRBD1. This CDR3 has 15 residues. In germline, CDR1 is SGHDN, CDR2 FVKESK. V lost 4 bases, J lost 4 bases, and 5 bases stayed unmatched.

Note on this clonotype: A much larger clone lies one base from this, so it may be a read error. The chain carries TRBV21-1 and TRBJ2-1. TRBV21-1 is recorded as a pseudogene. The CDR3 is 10 amino acids. CDR3 DNA sequence: TGTACCAGGCCACGCGATGAGCAGTTCTTC. Protein sequence: CTRPRDEQFF.

In its sample, this clonotype was seen a few times. The genes are TRBV6-6 and TRBJ1-1, with a weak D call TRBD1 (5 bases). The CDR3 length is 12 residues. Trimming stripped 5 bases from V and 8 bases from J, with 12 bases between. In germline, CDR1 is MNHNY, CDR2 SVGAGI (reference sequence). DNA for the CDR3: TGTGCCAGCAGTGCGGGGGACCGAGAAGCTTTCTTT. This translates into CASSAGDREAFF.

The genes are TRBV4-1 and TRBJ2-1; a weak D match, TRBD2 (6 bases). Germline V lookup: CDR1 MGHRA, CDR2 YSYEKL. The CDR3 covers 15 residues. V was shortened by 0 bases and J by 11 bases, with 17 bases between the two germline ends. DNA for the CDR3: TGCGCCAGCAGCCAAGATGGGGTTCGCGGGGCCAAGCAGTTCTTC. This sequence encodes CASSQDGVRGAKQFF.

The chain has TRBV19 and TRBJ1-1, with 7 bases fitting TRBD1. The germline gives CDR1 LNHDA, CDR2 SQIVND (reference sequence). The CDR3 consists of 13 residues. V was pared by 6 bases and J by 5 bases, with 6 bases of the junction left unmatched. This CDR3 is CASSLHRGTEAFF. In DNA, the CDR3 is TGTGCCAGTAGCCTTCACAGGGGAACTGAAGCTTTCTTT.

This clonotype was recorded at least ten times. This chain uses TRBV29-1 with TRBJ1-5; 7 positions match TRBD1. Germline trimming cut 7 bases from V and 1 base from J; bases unmatched to any gene: 7. Germline values: CDR1 SQVTM, CDR2 ANQGSEA. The CDR3 has 14 residues. In DNA form, the CDR3 reads TGCAGCGCCGTGGGGACAGACAGCAATCAGCCCCAGCATTTT. It specifies CSAVGTDSNQPQHF.

This clonotype was found a few times. V gene TRBV11-2 combines with J gene TRBJ2-7; perhaps TRBD1 as D (6 bases). Germline CDR1 reads SGHAT; CDR2 reads FQNNGV. This CDR3 has 14 amino acids. Trimming took 4 bases from V and 5 from J, leaving 15 bases between them. The CDR3 coding sequence is TGTGCCAGCAGCTCCGACAGGTCCGCTAACGAGCAGTACTTC. Translated, it gives CASSSDRSANEQYF.

A few counts support this clonotype. The chain is built from TRBV7-2 and TRBJ2-3; D not certain. V lost 3 bases to trimming and J lost 4 bases, with 11 bases between them. Germline V gives CDR1 SGHTA, CDR2 FQGNSA. The CDR3 sequence is 14 residues long. The CDR3 here is CASSFFQDADTQYF. The DNA of the CDR3 is TGTGCCAGCAGCTTTTTCCAGGACGCAGATACGCAGTATTTT.

This clonotype has a count of ten or more. Written as DNA, the CDR3 is TGCAGCGTTGAAGGGGGAGGGCGGAATGGCTACACCTTC. It codes for CSVEGGGRNGYTF. V and J are TRBV29-1 and TRBJ1-2; D not resolved. From germline, CDR1 is SQVTM and CDR2 ANQGSEA. Trimming removed 1 base at V and 6 bases at J, with 12 bases between. This CDR3 contains 13 residues.

The chain couples TRBV6-2 or TRBV6-3 to TRBJ2-7; D gene uncertain. CDR1 MNHEY and CDR2 SVGEGT come from the germline V gene. The CDR3 contains 11 residues. Trimming cost V 3 bases and J 4 bases, with 4 bases left between them. The CDR3 DNA sequence: TGTGCCAGCAGTTATCTGTACGAGCAGTACTTC. This translates into CASSYLYEQYF.

The chain has TRBV7-2 and TRBJ2-2; 16 positions agree with TRBD2. Germline assignment: CDR1 SGHTA and CDR2 FQGNSA. V was clipped by 3 bases and J by 5 bases; unmatched bases: 6. There are 18 residues in the CDR3. The CDR3 sequence: CASSFAGTSGGATGELFF. In nucleotides, the CDR3 is TGTGCCAGCAGCTTCGCCGGGACTAGCGGGGGGGCGACCGGGGAGCTGTTTTTT.